Sequencing of this T cell receptor beta chain was carried out in a study of identical twins. This clonotype was seen at least ten times. What it binds is not known. V was clipped by 3 bases and J by 0 bases, with 14 bases between them. CDR3 length equals 16 residues. Germline assignment: CDR1 SGDLS and CDR2 YYNGEE. Template switching added a universal primer binding site, and final cDNA carried unique molecular identifiers. TCRdb itself ran the 5' RACE reads through MiXCR, one entry per CDR3 protein. The data contain 250,000 or so distinct CDR3 sequences, about 8% of them singletons. The study, taken as a whole, reports: It was out-of-frame TCR alpha sharing in monozygotic twins that models underestimated.

These data were likewise used in another study, on yellow fever vaccine responses in identical twins. As reported in that work: The authors reported partly convergent, partly personalized vaccine responses in identical twins.

The J gene is TRBJ2-3, the V gene TRBV9; D perhaps matches TRBD2 (7 bases). The sample taken for sequencing was CD8+ T cells sorted from blood. The sequence was obtained from a woman aged 18 to 35 in good health. The CDR3 region has the DNA TGTGCCAGCAGCGGGGGAGGGACATATAGCACAGATACGCAGTATTTT. Encoded protein: CASSGGGTYSTDTQYF.